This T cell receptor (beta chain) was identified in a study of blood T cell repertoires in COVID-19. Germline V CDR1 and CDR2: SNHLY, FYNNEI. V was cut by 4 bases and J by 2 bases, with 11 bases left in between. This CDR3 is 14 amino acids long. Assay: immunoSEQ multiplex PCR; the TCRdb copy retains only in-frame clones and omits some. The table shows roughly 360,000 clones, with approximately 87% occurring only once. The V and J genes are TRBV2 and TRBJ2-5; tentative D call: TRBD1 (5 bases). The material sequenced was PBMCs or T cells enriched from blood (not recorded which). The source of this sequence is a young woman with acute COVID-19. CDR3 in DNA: TGTGCCAGCAGTGTCAGGGTGGGGCAAGAGACCCAGTACTTC. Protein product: CASSVRVGQETQYF.